Presented here are 5 T cell receptor beta chains from one specimen sequenced in a study of shared clonotypes between healthy human individuals (TCRdb year 2020). The receptor library was made with the immunoSEQ multiplex PCR assay. TCRdb provides this immuneACCESS table in a form limited to in-frame rearrangements. Some clones are lacking; in checked studies, under half of them reflect an unresolved V gene, and why the rest are absent is not known. The sample yields about 2.1 million clones; just over 90% were counted once. Approximately 1.7% of the sample is held by the ten biggest clonotypes. CD8 naive samples were obtained by positive selection for CCR7 among CD45RO-negative cells, yielding a CD45RA+CCR7+ population from which TemRA cells were excluded. The sample was naive CD8+ T cells from PBMCs. The sample's cell subset or site label, in plain terms: CD45RA+CCR7+. Receptors were obtained from a man in his late teens or twenties in good health. Some clones in this sample may be carry-over from other donors' samples.

The rearrangement links TRBV7-9 to TRBJ2-7; TRBD2 agrees at 11 bases. The germline CDR1 and CDR2 sequences are SEHNR and FQNEAQ (reference sequence). V lost 5 bases, J lost 5 bases, and 11 bases stayed unmatched. CDR3 length: 16 amino acids. CDR3 sequence reads: CASSSTSGSSGDEQYF. The DNA of the CDR3 is TGTGCCAGCAGCAGTACTAGCGGGAGCTCAGGGGACGAGCAGTACTTC.

The genes are TRBV19 and TRBJ2-1; 10 nucleotides match TRBD1. V was pared by 6 bases and J by 6 bases, with 14 bases of the junction left unmatched. The CDR3 is made up of 17 amino acids. Looked up from germline, CDR1 is LNHDA and CDR2 is SQIVND (reference sequence). CDR3 nucleotides: TGTGCCAGTAGGGGACAGGGGCATAGCGTAGGCTCCAATGAGCAGTTCTTC. It yields the protein CASRGQGHSVGSNEQFF.

The V call is TRBV28, the J call TRBJ1-2; 8 nucleotides align to TRBD1. The CDR3 has 13 residues. Germline lookup yields CDR1 MDHEN and CDR2 SYDVKM. Trimming took 6 bases from V and 8 from J; bases not matched to a gene: 8. This CDR3 is CASRDQGARGYTF. In DNA, the CDR3 is TGTGCCAGCAGAGATCAGGGGGCGAGGGGCTACACCTTC.

The chain recombines TRBV4-3 with TRBJ2-6; D is possibly TRBD2 (6 bases). V dropped 1 base and J dropped 4 bases, with 8 bases sitting between them. The CDR3 is 15 residues long. Germline CDR1 reads LGHNA; CDR2 reads YSLEER. DNA of the CDR3: TGCGCCAGCAGCCAAGCGGCGGGGGGGGCCAACGTCCTGACTTTC. It encodes CASSQAAGGANVLTF.

The DNA for the CDR3 is TGTGCCAGCATCCGGACAGGGGAAAATGTGGGCTACACCTTC. This encodes CASIRTGENVGYTF. The chain has TRBV5-6 and TRBJ1-2, with TRBD1 matching over 9 bases. This CDR3 has 14 residues. Germline trimming cut 6 bases from V and 8 bases from J; bases unmatched to any gene: 11. Germline lookup yields CDR1 SGHDT and CDR2 YYEEEE.